The 17 T cell receptor beta chains below were found in one sample sequenced in a study of TIL therapy for anti-PD-1-resistant metastatic lung cancer. The time point denotes: pre-treatment sample, taken before nivolumab and TIL therapy. Sequencing used immunoSEQ v3. Data came from immunoSEQ multiplex PCR; TCRdb stores just in-frame clones and leaves some out. The table has tens of thousands of clones, 86% seen once. This sample comprised blood, obtained at baseline. These receptors were taken from a person between 25 and 80 years old with non-small cell lung cancer.

V is TRBV29-1 and J is TRBJ2-7; TRBD1 aligns across 8 bases. This CDR3 region has 14 residues. CDR1 and CDR2 (germline): SQVTM, ANQGSEA. Trimming cost V 2 bases and J 2 bases; bases outside gene matches: 5. The CDR3 DNA sequence: TGCAGCGTTGAAAATGACAGGGGAGCCTACGAGCAGTACTTC. This gives the protein CSVENDRGAYEQYF.

With respect to this clone: A junction boundary mismatches the germline segment, possibly from a read error. The chain recombines TRBV18 with TRBJ1-3; D possibly corresponds to TRBD1 (6 bases). CDR1 KGHSH and CDR2 LQKENI come from the germline V gene. CDR3 length: 13 amino acids. As DNA, the CDR3 is TGTGCCAGCTCACCTTTAGAGGACAGCCCTTTAACATTT. Translation: CASSPLEDSPLTF.

The rearrangement links TRBV19 to TRBJ2-2; TRBD1 might be the D (6 bases). This CDR3 region has 15 residues. CDR1 is LNHDA, CDR2 SQIVND, per germline (reference sequence). Trimming took 7 bases from V and 4 from J, leaving 16 bases between them. The CDR3 sequence is CASIGVGGSTGELFF. The CDR3 DNA reads TGTGCCAGTATAGGGGTAGGGGGATCCACCGGGGAGCTGTTTTTT.

The rearrangement links TRBV20-1 to TRBJ2-5; no clear D gene. V lost 3 bases, J lost 5 bases, and 4 bases lay in between. The CDR3 has 10 amino acids. Germline-derived CDR1 and CDR2 are DFQATT and SNEGSKA (reference sequence). The CDR3 region has the DNA TGCAGTGCTAGCTACGAGACCCAGTACTTC. It specifies CSASYETQYF.

This rearrangement joins TRBV10-2 to TRBJ1-1; 8 nucleotides agree with TRBD1. Germline V gives CDR1 WSHSY, CDR2 SAAADI. The CDR3 has 14 residues. Unmatched junction bases numbered 5, after V lost 6 bases and J lost 2 bases. The CDR3 DNA follows: TGCGCCAGCAGGTGGACAGGGAAAAACACTGAAGCTTTCTTT. It codes for CASRWTGKNTEAFF.

The rearrangement links TRBV6-4 to TRBJ2-5, with TRBD2 identical over 9 bases. The J segment lost 2 bases and the V segment lost 6 bases, leaving 4 bases of the junction unmatched. This CDR3 has 14 amino acids. Germline CDR1 reads MRHNA; CDR2 reads SNTAGT. CDR3 nucleotides: TGTGCCAGCAGGGGTACTAGCGGGCAAGAGACCCAGTACTTC. Amino acid sequence: CASRGTSGQETQYF.

The CDR3 sequence is CASRTGTGVTEAFF. In DNA, the CDR3 is TGTGCCAGCAGAACCGGGACAGGGGTCACTGAAGCTTTCTTT. This chain joins TRBV6-5 and TRBJ1-1, with 10 positions matching TRBD1. The CDR3 runs to 14 residues. Germline values: CDR1 MNHEY, CDR2 SVGAGI. V was pared by 6 bases and J by 4 bases, with 5 bases of the junction left unmatched.

This sequence joins TRBV3-1 (or the pseudogene TRBV3-2) and TRBJ1-1; D is possibly TRBD1 (5 bases). The CDR3 is 14 residues long. Trimming shortened V by 1 base and J by 3 bases, and 9 bases separated the two germline ends. CDR1 is LGHDT and CDR2 is YNNKEL in the germline V gene (reference sequence). The CDR3 is CASSQAGEHTEAFF. CDR3 nucleotides: TGTGCCAGCAGCCAAGCGGGGGAGCACACTGAAGCTTTCTTT.

This sequence joins TRBV28 and TRBJ1-5; 8 positions agree with TRBD1. In germline, CDR1 is MDHEN, CDR2 SYDVKM. With 4 bases clipped from V and 0 bases from J, the junction kept 2 bases outside the gene matches. The CDR3 loop spans 15 amino acids. CDR3 DNA sequence: TGTGCCAGCAGTTCAGGGGGCGTTAGCAATCAGCCCCAGCATTTT. Protein sequence: CASSSGGVSNQPQHF.

The chain carries TRBV7-2 and TRBJ1-6; D is possibly TRBD1 (5 bases). Germline V CDR1 and CDR2: SGHTA, FQGNSA. The CDR3 has 17 amino acids. Trimming took 3 bases from V and 10 from J, leaving 22 bases between them. The CDR3 nucleotides read TGTGCCAGCAGCTTCGATTGGTCCAGGGAAGTAGGATCACCCCTCCACTTT. Its protein product is CASSFDWSREVGSPLHF.

The chain links TRBV7-8 to TRBJ1-3; weak D call: TRBD1 (6 bases). Germline loops: CDR1 SGHVS, CDR2 FQNEAQ. Deletions cut 1 base from V and 2 bases from J, with 12 bases between. This CDR3 comprises 16 residues. This chain's CDR3 is CASSLGGAGTGNTIYF. The CDR3 coding sequence is TGTGCCAGCAGCTTAGGGGGGGCAGGGACTGGAAACACCATATATTTT.

The rearrangement joins TRBV15 to TRBJ2-2; unclear D gene. Per the germline V gene, CDR1 is LNHNV and CDR2 is YYDKDF (reference sequence). CDR3 size: 14 residues. Trimming cost V 1 base and J 3 bases, with 6 bases left between them. This CDR3 is CATSRGADTGELFF. The CDR3 DNA reads TGTGCCACCAGCAGAGGGGCAGACACCGGGGAGCTGTTTTTT.

The V and J genes are TRBV6-6 and TRBJ2-3; D may be TRBD1 (5 bases). Trimming took 3 bases from V and 3 from J, leaving 13 bases between them. This CDR3 has 15 residues. Germline assignment: CDR1 MNHNY and CDR2 SVGAGI (reference sequence). CDR3 residues: CASSYNVQGTDTQYF. The CDR3 nucleotides read TGTGCCAGCAGTTATAACGTCCAGGGAACAGATACGCAGTATTTT.

This clone occurred a few times. The V gene is TRBV5-6, the J gene TRBJ1-5; tentatively, D is TRBD1 (5 bases). The CDR3 extends over 13 amino acids. V shed 0 bases and J shed 6 bases, with 7 bases lying between them. Germline assignment: CDR1 SGHDT and CDR2 YYEEEE. In nucleotides, the CDR3 is TGTGCCAGCAGCTTGGGGCAGGGTCAGCCCCAGCATTTT. Translating it yields CASSLGQGQPQHF.

CDR3 residues: CASSEAVGGQPQHF. The CDR3 DNA follows: TGTGCCAGCAGTGAGGCTGTCGGTGGTCAGCCCCAGCATTTT. The chain couples TRBV6-1 to TRBJ1-5; D unclear. The CDR3 length is 14 residues. CDR1 is MNHNS and CDR2 is SASEGT in the germline V gene. V lost 3 bases, J lost 6 bases, and 12 bases lay in between.

This chain connects TRBV20-1 to TRBJ1-2; no definite D call. This CDR3 has 10 residues. Germline CDR1 reads DFQATT; CDR2 reads SNEGSKA (reference sequence). Trimming took 5 bases from V and 7 from J, leaving 8 bases between them. The CDR3 loop is CSAPKGGYTF. In DNA form, the CDR3 reads TGCAGTGCTCCGAAAGGTGGCTACACCTTC.

This chain connects TRBV7-9 to TRBJ2-3; D unclear. V lost 5 bases and J lost 1, with 10 bases in between. CDR3 length equals 14 residues. Germline loops: CDR1 SEHNR, CDR2 FQNEAQ (reference sequence). The CDR3 DNA sequence: TGTGCCAGCAGCCCCCACCTGGGCACAGATACGCAGTATTTT. Translated: CASSPHLGTDTQYF.